This T cell receptor beta chain was sequenced for a study of T cell repertoires in cytomegalovirus infection. Study details: Evidence of both CMV infection and a matching HLA type came from public TCR beta signatures.

General study results and limits: The ex vivo response was dominated by HLA-C-restricted CMV-specific TCR beta clonotypes. The cumulative frequency of public TCR beta families identified carriers of CMV plus the relevant HLA.

TCRdb passed the reads through MiXCR, listing each CDR3 protein once. The sample contains 150,000 to 200,000 distinct CDR3 sequences, approximately 19% of which appear only once. The CDR3 runs to 12 residues. From germline, CDR1 is LNHDA and CDR2 SQIVND (reference sequence). A remark on this clonotype: What it binds is unknown. A much larger clone is a single base away; this may be a read error.

The chain joins TRBV19 to TRBJ2-1; D is perhaps TRBD1 or TRBD2 (6 bases each). This sequence was found in a human donor in good health (CMV status not recorded). Some clones in this sample may be carry-over from other donors' samples. The sample consisted of PBMCs. The CDR3 here is CATSIGGNEQFF. CDR3 sequence (DNA): TGTGCCACTAGTATAGGGGGGAATGAGCAGTTCTTC.